The present T cell receptor (beta chain) was sequenced within a study of cytomegalovirus exposure and HLA in healthy donors. PCR involved 60 Vbeta and 13 Jbeta primers. Clones were sequenced by immunoSEQ multiplex PCR, and TCRdb holds only the in-frame ones, with some missing. The sample includes around 210,000 clones. Germline assignment: CDR1 GTSNPN and CDR2 SVGIG (reference sequence). The CDR3 covers 18 residues. The V and J ends lost 3 bases and 6 bases respectively, with 27 bases between them. The TCR was taken from a woman aged 25 to 39 in good health and CMV-seropositive. Sequenced sample: PBMCs. The chain has TRBV30 and TRBJ2-1; D may be TRBD2 (6 bases). CDR3 nucleotide sequence: TGTGCCTGGAGGGAAGGACCGGGACTCCAAGGGGTCGTCAATGAGCAGTTCTTC. It translates to CAWREGPGLQGVVNEQFF.